This T cell receptor beta chain came from a study of CD8+CD57+ T cells in acquired aplastic anemia. As for the study in general: Each DNA sample taken from sorted CD4+ and CD8+ cells came to 2.5 to 4 ug on average.

Sequencing involved patients with CD8+CD57+ cell expansion previously shown by flow cytometry. The CDR3 runs 14 residues. Germline CDR1 ENHRY, CDR2 SYGVKD. Genomic DNA, the template, was used for profiling of the TCR beta VDJ and CDR3. TCRdb called the reads again in MiXCR, with one record for every CDR3 protein. The profile shows roughly 170,000 distinct CDR3 sequences, around 50% of them singletons. This clonotype came up once. The junction does not match germline at one end; this may be a read error. The clonotype was recovered from a human donor with aplastic anemia. V and J are TRBV10-3 and TRBJ2-6; D is unclear. Sequenced sample: sorted CD4+, CD8+, or CD8+CD57+ T cells (not recorded which) from PBMCs. Written as DNA, the CDR3 is TGTGCCAGCAGTAACATCTCTGGGGCCAACGTCCTGACTTTC. Its translation is CASSNISGANVLTF.